Sequencing of this TCR beta chain was carried out in a study of CD8 T cells in Susac syndrome. Negative isolation yielded CD8+ and CD4+ T cells; FACS enriched TEMRA cells. The V gene's germline CDR1 is LGHNA and CDR2 YSLEER. Unmatched junction bases numbered 8, after V lost 0 bases and J lost 2 bases. This CDR3 region has 18 residues. It was with random hexamers that roughly 0.45 to 1 ug RNA was reverse transcribed. MiXCR, run by TCRdb on the immunoSEQ multiplex PCR reads, gives a single entry per CDR3 protein. There are around 99,000 distinct CDR3 sequences in the sample; around 97% occur only once, and about 0.095% lies in the top ten.

This sequence originates from a human donor in good health. The rearrangement links TRBV4-3 to TRBJ2-3, with TRBD2 matching over 10 bases. Sequencing used CD4+ T cells from PBMCs. The CDR3 nucleotides read TGCGCCAGCAGCCAAGATGCTCTAAGCGGGAGGGCCACAGATACGCAGTATTTT. It is translated as CASSQDALSGRATDTQYF.